The entry below gives a single TCR beta chain sequence along with its context. This clone showed up just once. Its antigen is still unknown. Base quality data are lacking; no much larger clone is found one base away. From the cysteine up to the phenylalanine, the CDR3 has a length of 16 residues. Just the 48-base CDR3 DNA is kept, in frame starting at base 1. The germline V and J ends show losses of 0 bases and 4 bases respectively, and no gene match explains 6 bases of the junction. The germline V gene encodes CDR1 SGHKS and CDR2 YYEKEE (reference sequence). Using the deep immunoSEQ assay, TCR CDR3 regions were amplified from genomic DNA by multiplex PCR. Extracted genomic DNA from each cell subset was spread evenly across all wells of several immunoSEQ 96-well plates, with each plate serving as a replicate. For sorted subsets, each replicate PCR was loaded with 150 to 250 ng genomic DNA, equivalent to roughly 30,000 T cell genomes. Purified libraries were measured with a Qubit 3.0 fluorometer, size-checked on a Bioanalyzer 2100, and measured again with the KAPA Library Quantification kit. Every immunoSEQ 96-well plate was sequenced on a dedicated single-read 150-cycle Illumina NextSeq 550 flow cell. The authors' pipeline ran thus. Because the immunoSEQ output included only junctional sequences and no quality scores, the filtering could not be the same as the filtering used for full-length reads. To assign V/J genes and CDR3, sequences were annotated using PyIR, a Python wrapper for IgBLAST v1.9, with IMGT germline references. Any read was removed if the V/J assignment was weak (E-value above 1e-6), the CDR3 was missing, or the read contained stop codons, out-of-frame junctions, or ambiguous translated residues. A V3J clonotype was defined by an identical inferred V gene, J gene, and CDR3 amino acid sequence. The percentage overlap between two repertoires was calculated by dividing the number of shared unique clonotypes by the size of the smaller repertoire. Repertoire richness was assessed with RTK rarefaction, the Chao1 estimator, and Recon v2.1 estimates of unobserved clonotypes. OLGA was used to compute generation probabilities for all TCRbeta clonotypes that the gDNA method yielded from a few donors. The table comes from immuneACCESS by way of TCRdb, which keeps in-frame sequences with V and J called. Part of the clones is missing from these tables; in studies checked, under half for an unresolved V gene and the rest for unknown reasons. The V and J calls and the clone size are those of that table, but D and trimming were determined from the DNA. This sample is represented by roughly 1,800,000 clones; about 95% of them were singletons. Under 1.5% of the sample rests with the top ten.

The data were taken from a study of shared clonotypes between healthy human individuals (dated by TCRdb to about 2020). Concerning the study at large: The cohort comprised two women and a few men aged 18 to 49 years. For each donor, three plates each were used for CD4 naive and CD4 memory, two plates were used for CD8 naive, and one plate was used for CD8 memory. To estimate repertoire size and how much clonotype sharing occurs between individuals, the study deeply sequenced the blood TCR repertoires of 4 to 6 healthy adults. Different laboratories and diverse techniques were used to prepare libraries and sequence TCR repertoires, to increase sequencing depth and limit assay-specific biases. Between about 0.9 and 8.9 billion PBMCs per donor were obtained by leukapheresis.

CD8 naive samples were CD45RO-negative cells positively selected for CCR7, giving a CD45RA+CCR7+ population that excluded TemRA cells. The donors were healthy, HIV-negative adults who had no recently reported acute infections or vaccinations. Every donor was a Caucasian adult residing in Nashville, Tennessee, USA. After blood collection by leukapheresis, PBMCs were isolated using Ficoll-Histopaque density gradient centrifugation and then cryopreserved in the vapor phase of liquid nitrogen. Purity and quantity of every magnetically sorted T cell population were checked by analytical flow cytometry. From each sorted fraction, genomic DNA was isolated and quantified by UV absorbance on a Nanodrop 2000c. The full study reports these points: Sampling was restricted to blood, and TCR repertoires in tissue are likely to differ from TCR repertoires in blood. Approximately 5% of naive CD4, approximately 3.7% of naive CD8, roughly 2.4% of memory CD4, and 0.35% to 0.4% of memory CD8 clonotypes were shared across several donors. The small number of donors limited the genetic and exposure-history diversity represented. Naive subsets generally had larger estimated clonotype richness than memory subsets did. Compared with non-shared clonotypes, the clonotypes found in all four sorted-subset donors had higher generation probabilities. Pairwise subsampling indicated that sequencing depth was expected to affect the degree of clonotype sharing among donors. Rarefaction of sorted-subset datasets indicated incomplete sequencing despite the large sequencing depth.

Sequences were obtained from naive CD8+ T cells sorted from blood. The cell subset or site label corresponds to: CD45RA+CCR7+. The V and J segments used are TRBV5-5 and TRBJ2-1; TRBD2 lines up with 8 middle nucleotides. The TCR originated in a man aged 18 to 30 in good health. CDR3 protein: CASSLGPSGRYNEQFF. The DNA sequence is TGTGCCAGCAGCTTGGGGCCTAGCGGGCGATACAATGAGCAGTTCTTC.